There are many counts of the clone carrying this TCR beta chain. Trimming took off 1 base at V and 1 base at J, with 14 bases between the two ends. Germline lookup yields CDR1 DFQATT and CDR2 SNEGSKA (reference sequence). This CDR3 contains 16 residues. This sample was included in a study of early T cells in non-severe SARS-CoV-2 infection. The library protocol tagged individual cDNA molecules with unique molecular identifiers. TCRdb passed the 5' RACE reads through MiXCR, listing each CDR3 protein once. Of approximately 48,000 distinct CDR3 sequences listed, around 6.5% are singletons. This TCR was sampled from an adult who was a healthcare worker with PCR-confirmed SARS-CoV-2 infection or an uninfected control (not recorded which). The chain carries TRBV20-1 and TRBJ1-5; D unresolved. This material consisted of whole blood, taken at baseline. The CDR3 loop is CSARAREAWSNQPQHF. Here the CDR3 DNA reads TGCAGTGCTAGAGCTAGGGAGGCGTGGAGCAATCAGCCCCAGCATTTT.